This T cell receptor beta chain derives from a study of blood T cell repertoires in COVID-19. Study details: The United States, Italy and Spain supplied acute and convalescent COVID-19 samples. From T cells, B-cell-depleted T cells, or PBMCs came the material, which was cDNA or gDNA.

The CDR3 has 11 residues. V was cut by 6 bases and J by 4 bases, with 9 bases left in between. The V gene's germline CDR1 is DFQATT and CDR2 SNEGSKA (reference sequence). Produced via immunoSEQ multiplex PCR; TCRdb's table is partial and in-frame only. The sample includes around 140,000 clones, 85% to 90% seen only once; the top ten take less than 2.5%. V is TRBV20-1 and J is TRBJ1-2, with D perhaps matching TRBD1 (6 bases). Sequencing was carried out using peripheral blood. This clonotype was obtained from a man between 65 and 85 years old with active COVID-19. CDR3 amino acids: CSATGTYGYTF. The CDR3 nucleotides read TGCAGTGCAACAGGGACCTATGGCTACACCTTC.